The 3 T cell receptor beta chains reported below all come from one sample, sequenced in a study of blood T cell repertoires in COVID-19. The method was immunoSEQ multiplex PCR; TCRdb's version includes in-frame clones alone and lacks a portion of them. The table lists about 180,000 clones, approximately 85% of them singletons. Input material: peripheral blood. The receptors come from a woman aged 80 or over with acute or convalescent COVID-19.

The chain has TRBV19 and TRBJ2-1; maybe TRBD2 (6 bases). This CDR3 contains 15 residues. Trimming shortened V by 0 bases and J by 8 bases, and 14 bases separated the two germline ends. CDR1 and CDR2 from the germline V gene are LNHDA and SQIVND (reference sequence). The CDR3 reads CASSIDVIGGDEQFF. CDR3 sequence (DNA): TGTGCCAGTAGTATAGATGTTATAGGAGGGGATGAGCAGTTCTTC.

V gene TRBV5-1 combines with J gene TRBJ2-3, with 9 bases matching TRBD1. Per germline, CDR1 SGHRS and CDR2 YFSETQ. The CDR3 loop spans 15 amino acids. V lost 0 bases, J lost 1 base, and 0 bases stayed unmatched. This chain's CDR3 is CASSLGTGGTDTQYF. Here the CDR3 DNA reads TGCGCCAGCAGCTTGGGGACAGGGGGCACAGATACGCAGTATTTT. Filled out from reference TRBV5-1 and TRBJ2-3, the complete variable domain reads KAGVTQTPRYLIKTRGQQVTLSCSPISGHRSVSWYQQTPGQGLQFLFEYFSETQRNKGNFPGRFSGRQFSNSRSEMNVSTLELGDSALYLCASSLGTGGTDTQYFGPGTRLTVL.

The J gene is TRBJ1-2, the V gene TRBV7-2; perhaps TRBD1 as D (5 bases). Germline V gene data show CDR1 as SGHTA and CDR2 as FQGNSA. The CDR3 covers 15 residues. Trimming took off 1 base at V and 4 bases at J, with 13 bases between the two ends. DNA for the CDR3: TGTGCCAGCAGCTTAGAGGGCAGGGCCTCCTATGGCTACACCTTC. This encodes CASSLEGRASYGYTF.